A selection of T cell receptor beta chains follows, all from one sample in a study of human T cells and chemical hapten exposure. TCRdb ran MiXCR on the RACE reads and lists one entry per CDR3 protein. The sample shows roughly 80,000 distinct CDR3 sequences, approximately 8.1% of them seen only once. Sequencing used whole blood. The source of these receptors is a female donor in good health. Some clones in this sample may be carry-over from other donors' samples. The CDR3 runs from the conserved cysteine through the conserved F or W. A D gene is named only where the DNA matches it firmly. Only some rows state a clone size, as once, few, many or a class for expanded clones.

clone_size	d_call	v_call	j_call	cdr3_nt	cdr3_aa
many	.	TRBV4-2	TRBJ2-7	TGTGCCAGCAGCCAATTACGGGGGGCCTCCTACGAGCAGTACTTC	CASSQLRGASYEQYF
.	.	TRBV12-3/TRBV12-4	TRBJ1-4	TGTGCCAGCAGTTTTGACGGGGGAAATGAAAAACTGTTTTTT	CASSFDGGNEKLFF
many	.	TRBV5-1	TRBJ2-7	TGCGCCAGCAGCTTGTCTAGATGGCAGAGCCAGCCGAACCCCTACGAGCAGTACTTC	CASSLSRWQSQPNPYEQYF
.	.	TRBV7-9	TRBJ1-5	TGTGCCAGCAGCTTAGACGGGATGAGCAATCAGCCCCAGCATTTT	CASSLDGMSNQPQHF
few	TRBD1	TRBV20-1	TRBJ1-5	TGCAGTGCTAGAGACGGGACAGGGGGCTGGGATCAGCCCCAGCATTTT	CSARDGTGGWDQPQHF
few	TRBD1	TRBV6-6	TRBJ1-2	TGTGCCAGCAGGACAGGGGGGCTAGATGGCTACACCTTC	CASRTGGLDGYTF
many	.	TRBV6-1	TRBJ1-5	TGTGCCAGCAGGGGGTCGGAACTGAGCAATCAGCCCCAGCATTTT	CASRGSELSNQPQHF
.	.	TRBV6-2/TRBV6-3	TRBJ1-1	TGTGCCAGCAGGTTGCTGATAGTGGGCACTGAAGCTTTCTTT	CASRLLIVGTEAFF
.	.	TRBV28	TRBJ2-7	TGTGCCAGCAGTATACTTCTCACAGGGGAGGACGAGCAGTACTTC	CASSILLTGEDEQYF
many	.	TRBV18	TRBJ2-2	TGTGCCAGCTCACCGAACGCCCGGGACACCTCGAACACCGGGGAGCTGTTTTTT	CASSPNARDTSNTGELFF
.	.	TRBV5-4	TRBJ1-1	TGTGCCAGCAGCAGGCGACAGGTGAACACTGAAGCTTTCTTT	CASSRRQVNTEAFF
.	TRBD1	TRBV2	TRBJ1-2	TGTGCCAGCAGTGGGACAGGGGGCTTGTATGGCTACACCTTC	CASSGTGGLYGYTF
many	.	TRBV18	TRBJ1-5	TGTGCCAGCTCACCACGGGAGGGTTGGAGCAATCAGCCCCAGCATTTT	CASSPREGWSNQPQHF
few	.	TRBV7-9	TRBJ1-6	TGTGCCAGCTCGGGGGGTTCACCCCTCCACTTT	CASSGGSPLHF
few	.	TRBV28	TRBJ2-7	TGTGCCAGCAGGGAACCACGTTCGCCCTACGAGCAGTACTTC	CASREPRSPYEQYF
many	TRBD1	TRBV2	TRBJ1-1	TGTGCCAGCAGTTTGACAGGGCGGTGGACTGAAGCTTTCTTT	CASSLTGRWTEAFF
few	.	TRBV6-6	TRBJ2-7	TGTGCCAGCAGTTTTATTCCCTTTTGGTCCTACTTC	CASSFIPFWSYF
many	TRBD1	TRBV7-8	TRBJ2-2	TGTGCCAGCAGCCCCCGGACAGGGGGGGACACCGGGGAGCTGTTTTTT	CASSPRTGGDTGELFF
few	.	TRBV19	TRBJ2-3	TGTGCCAGCGGGACGAGGGCAGATACGCAGTATTTT	CASGTRADTQYF
many	TRBD2	TRBV12-3/TRBV12-4	TRBJ2-4	TGTGCCAGCAGTCAGACTAGCGGGGCGTACATTCAGTACTTC	CASSQTSGAYIQYF
.	.	TRBV28	TRBJ2-1	TGTGCCAGCAGTTTTAGGACTACTTACTTCTTC	CASSFRTTYFF
many	.	TRBV27	TRBJ1-5	TGTGCCAGCGGGGAAAGTAGTCAGCCCCAGCATTTT	CASGESSQPQHF
many	.	TRBV7-3	TRBJ1-5	TGTGCCAGCAGCTCCCCCGGTAGTAGCAATCAGCCCCAGCATTTT	CASSSPGSSNQPQHF
few	TRBD2	TRBV12-3/TRBV12-4	TRBJ2-1	TGTGCCAGCAGTCCGGGACTAGCGGGGAAGCAGTTCTTC	CASSPGLAGKQFF
few	.	TRBV9	TRBJ2-3	TGTGCCAGCAGCGGCCTCGCCCCTAGCGCAGATACGCAGTATTTT	CASSGLAPSADTQYF
.	TRBD1	TRBV29-1	TRBJ1-3	TGCAGCGTCGGGACAGGGGGTAAAGGAACCATATATTTT	CSVGTGGKGTIYF
few	.	TRBV2	TRBJ2-7	TGTGCCAGCACCAGAGCCCCTAGCTCCTACGAGCAGTACTTC	CASTRAPSSYEQYF
.	TRBD1	TRBV20-1	TRBJ2-1	TGCAGTGCTAGTTGGGACAGGCCTTATCATCAGGGCATATTCTTC	CSASWDRPYHQGIFF
.	TRBD1	TRBV2	TRBJ2-3	TGTGCCAGCGGCGACAGGGGCACAGATACGCAGTATTTT	CASGDRGTDTQYF
many	.	TRBV7-2	TRBJ1-3	TGTGCCAGCAGCAGTACTCGGTCGGTAGGAAACACCATATATTTT	CASSSTRSVGNTIYF
few	.	TRBV29-1	TRBJ1-2	TGCAGCGTTGAAGATGGGAGGTTCCGCGACTATGGCTACACCTTC	CSVEDGRFRDYGYTF
many	TRBD1	TRBV27	TRBJ1-1	TGTGCCAGCAGTTTTCATAGACTTGAGGGGGCGCGAGGAATCACTGAAGCTTTCTTT	CASSFHRLEGARGITEAFF
many	TRBD2	TRBV29-1	TRBJ2-3	TGCAGCGTGATGGGTGGAAGCGGGGGACACACAGATACGCAGTATTTT	CSVMGGSGGHTDTQYF
many	.	TRBV29-1	TRBJ2-5	TGCAGCGCCGGGCCCCATGCAGAGACCCAGTACTTC	CSAGPHAETQYF
many	.	TRBV3-1	TRBJ2-3	TGTGCCAGCAGCCAAGCAGATACGCAGTATTTT	CASSQADTQYF
few	TRBD1	TRBV4-1	TRBJ1-2	TGCGCCAGCAGCCAAGATTCTGGCAGGGGGTACTATGGCTACACCTTC	CASSQDSGRGYYGYTF
.	TRBD1	TRBV30	TRBJ2-2	TGTGCCTGGAGTGGAGGAGGACAGGGGAGATACACCGGGGAGCTGTTTTTT	CAWSGGGQGRYTGELFF
many	.	TRBV7-6	TRBJ2-2	TGTGCCAGCAGCCCTAGCCCGGGAATGAACACCGGGGAGCTGTTTTTT	CASSPSPGMNTGELFF
.	TRBD2	TRBV4-3	TRBJ2-3	TGCGCCAGCAGCCAGACTAGCGGGGCCCCCACAGATACGCAGTATTTT	CASSQTSGAPTDTQYF
many	.	TRBV5-1	TRBJ2-3	TGCGCCAGCAGCCGCCGGACTTTCTCCGGTGATACGCAGTATTTT	CASSRRTFSGDTQYF
.	.	TRBV10-3	TRBJ1-6	TGTGCCAGTTTAGGACGGTTTAATTCACCCCTCCACTTT	CASLGRFNSPLHF
.	TRBD1	TRBV12-3/TRBV12-4	TRBJ2-7	TGTGCCAGCAGTTTCGAACAGGGGAACGAGCAGTACTTC	CASSFEQGNEQYF
.	TRBD1	TRBV5-1	TRBJ1-1	TGCGCCAGCAGCTTGGCGGACAGGGGGAGGACTGAAGCTTTCTTT	CASSLADRGRTEAFF
many	.	TRBV7-3	TRBJ2-3	TGTGCCAGCAGCTTAACTCCGGTAATAGCGGCAGGCTATACGCAGTATTTT	CASSLTPVIAAGYTQYF
few	.	TRBV5-1	TRBJ2-3	TGCGCCAGCAGCTTGGTGCGCAGGGACACAGATACGCAGTATTTT	CASSLVRRDTDTQYF
many	.	TRBV5-6	TRBJ1-3	TGTGCCAGCAGCTTCCCAGGCCTCTCTGGAAACACCATATATTTT	CASSFPGLSGNTIYF
few	.	TRBV19	TRBJ1-5	TGTGCCTACTACTCGAGGTCGGAACACCGGGGGTCAGGGGGCAATCAGCCCCAGCATTTT	CAYYSRSEHRGSGGNQPQHF
.	.	TRBV28	TRBJ2-4	TGTGCCAGCAGCTTGACAGGCCGAGCCAAAAACATTCAGTACTTC	CASSLTGRAKNIQYF
.	.	TRBV6-2/TRBV6-3	TRBJ1-6	TGTGCCAGCAGAAGAGAGAGCTATAATTCACCCCTCCACTTT	CASRRESYNSPLHF
.	TRBD1	TRBV12-5	TRBJ2-7	TGTGCTAGTGGTTTGGGCCAGGGGGCGAGTAACGAGCAGTACTTC	CASGLGQGASNEQYF
few	.	TRBV14	TRBJ1-6	TGTGCCAGCAGCCGCGTAACACCAGCCGGGGATTCACCCCTCCACTTT	CASSRVTPAGDSPLHF
many	.	TRBV28	TRBJ1-2	TGTGCCAGCGGACCCCGACCGCCTAACTATGGCTACACCTTC	CASGPRPPNYGYTF
.	TRBD2	TRBV28	TRBJ2-7	TGTGCCAGCAGACGCACTAGCGGGGGGAGGTACGAGCAGTACTTC	CASRRTSGGRYEQYF
many	.	TRBV20-1	TRBJ2-7	TGCAGTGCTAGAGATCCCCAGATGGGGGACGAGCAGTACTTC	CSARDPQMGDEQYF
few	TRBD1	TRBV7-8	TRBJ1-4	TGTGCCAGCAGCCACGGACAGGGCGCTAATGAAAAACTGTTTTTT	CASSHGQGANEKLFF
few	.	TRBV9	TRBJ2-7	TGTGCCAGCAGCGTACGAACAGGGTCGTACGAGCAGTACTTC	CASSVRTGSYEQYF
few	.	TRBV3-1	TRBJ1-5	TGTGCCAGCAGCCAAGGAGTGAATAGCAATCAGCCCCAGCATTTT	CASSQGVNSNQPQHF